The entry below gives a single T cell receptor beta chain sequence along with its context. The antigen remains unidentified. TCRdb's copy holds only in-frame clones and misses some; the assay was immunoSEQ multiplex PCR. This repertoire shows roughly 680,000 clones, roughly nine tenths found once; its top ten account for approximately 1.5%. Treatment here: 19 received Ad26.COV2.S at low or high dose, single or two shots; several received placebo; per-sample allocation not given. Day 63 after the first injection of vaccine or placebo was the sampling time. This sample was included in a study of Ad26.COV2.S vaccination and SARS-CoV-2 variants. Across the study: In the study, Ad26.COV2.S was injected intramuscularly once, or twice 56 days apart.

V lost 5 bases, J lost 10 bases, and 10 bases stayed unmatched. The CDR3 totals 16 residues. Germline CDR1 LGHNA, CDR2 YNFKEQ. The study's findings and limits: Using TCR breadth and depth analyses may have led to underestimated total T cell responses.

Sequencing used peripheral blood, obtained in a trial of Ad26.COV2.S vaccine versus placebo. This chain joins TRBV4-2 and TRBJ1-6; 11 bases map to TRBD1. The TCR sequence derives from a person aged 18-65 years who received the Ad26.COV2.S COVID-19 vaccine or a placebo. The CDR3 region has the DNA TGTGCCAGCAGCTCACTACCGGGACAGGGGGAGTCACCCCTCCACTTT. Its translation: CASSSLPGQGESPLHF.